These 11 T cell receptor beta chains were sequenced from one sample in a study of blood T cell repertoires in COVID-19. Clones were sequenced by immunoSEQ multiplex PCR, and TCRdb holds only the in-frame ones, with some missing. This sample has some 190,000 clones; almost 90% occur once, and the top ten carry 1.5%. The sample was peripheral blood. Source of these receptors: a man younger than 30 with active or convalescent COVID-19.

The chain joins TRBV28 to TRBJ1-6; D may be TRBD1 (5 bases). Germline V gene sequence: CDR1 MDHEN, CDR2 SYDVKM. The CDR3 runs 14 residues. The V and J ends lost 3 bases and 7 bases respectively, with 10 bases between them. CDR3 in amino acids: CASSFWQGNSPLHF. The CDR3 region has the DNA TGTGCCAGCAGTTTTTGGCAGGGAAATTCACCCCTCCACTTT.

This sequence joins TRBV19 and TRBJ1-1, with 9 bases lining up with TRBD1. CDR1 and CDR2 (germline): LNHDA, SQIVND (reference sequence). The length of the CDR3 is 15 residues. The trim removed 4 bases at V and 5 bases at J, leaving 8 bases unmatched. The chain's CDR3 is CASSRGGQGRTEAFF. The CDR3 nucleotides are TGTGCCAGTAGTAGAGGTGGACAGGGGAGGACTGAAGCTTTCTTT. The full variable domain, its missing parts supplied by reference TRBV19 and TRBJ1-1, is DGGITQSPKYLFRKEGQNVTLSCEQNLNHDAMYWYRQDPGQGLRLIYYSQIVNDFQKGDIAEGYSVSREKKESFPLTVTSAQKNPTAFYLCASSRGGQGRTEAFFGQGTRLTVV.

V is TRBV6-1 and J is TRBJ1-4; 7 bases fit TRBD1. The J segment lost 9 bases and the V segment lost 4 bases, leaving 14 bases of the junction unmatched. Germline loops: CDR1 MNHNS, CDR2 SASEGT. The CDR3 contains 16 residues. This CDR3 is CASSAIGPATGKKLFF. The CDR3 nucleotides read TGTGCCAGCAGTGCGATCGGACCTGCGACAGGGAAAAAACTGTTTTTT.

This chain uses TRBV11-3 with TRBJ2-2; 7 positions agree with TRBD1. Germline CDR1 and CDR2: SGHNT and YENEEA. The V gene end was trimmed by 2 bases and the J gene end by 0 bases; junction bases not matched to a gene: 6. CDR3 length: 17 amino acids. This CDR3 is CASSLRSQGANTGELFF. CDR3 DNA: TGTGCCAGCAGCTTACGTTCCCAGGGGGCGAACACCGGGGAGCTGTTTTTT. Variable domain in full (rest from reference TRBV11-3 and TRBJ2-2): EAGVVQSPRYKIIEKKQPVAFWCNPISGHNTLYWYLQNLGQGPELLIRYENEEAVDDSQLPKDRFSAERLKGVDSTLKIQPAELGDSAVYLCASSLRSQGANTGELFFGEGSRLTVL.

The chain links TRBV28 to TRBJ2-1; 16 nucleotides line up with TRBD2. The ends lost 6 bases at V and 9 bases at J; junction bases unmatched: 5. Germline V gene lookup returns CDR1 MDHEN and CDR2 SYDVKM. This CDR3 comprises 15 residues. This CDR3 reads CASSQGTSGRAEQFF. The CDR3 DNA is TGTGCCAGCAGCCAAGGGACTAGCGGGAGGGCTGAGCAGTTCTTC. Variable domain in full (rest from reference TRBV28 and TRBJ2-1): DVKVTQSSRYLVKRTGEKVFLECVQDMDHENMFWYRQDPGLGLRLIYFSYDVKMKEKGDIPEGYSVSREKKERFSLILESASTNQTSMYLCASSQGTSGRAEQFFGPGTRLTVL.

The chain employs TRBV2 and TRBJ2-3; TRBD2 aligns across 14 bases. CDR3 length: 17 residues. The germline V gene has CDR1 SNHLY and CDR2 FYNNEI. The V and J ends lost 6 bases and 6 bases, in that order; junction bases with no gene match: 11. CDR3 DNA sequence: TGTGCCAGCAGACGGGGGGGACTAGCGGGAGATTTGGATACGCAGTATTTT. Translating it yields CASRRGGLAGDLDTQYF.

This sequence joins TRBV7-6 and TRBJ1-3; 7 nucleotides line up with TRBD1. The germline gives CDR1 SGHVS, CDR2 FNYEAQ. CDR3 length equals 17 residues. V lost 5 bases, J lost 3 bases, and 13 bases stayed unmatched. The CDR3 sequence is CASSRVKGGAGGNTIYF. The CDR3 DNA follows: TGTGCCAGCAGCCGAGTTAAAGGGGGCGCGGGTGGAAACACCATATATTTT.

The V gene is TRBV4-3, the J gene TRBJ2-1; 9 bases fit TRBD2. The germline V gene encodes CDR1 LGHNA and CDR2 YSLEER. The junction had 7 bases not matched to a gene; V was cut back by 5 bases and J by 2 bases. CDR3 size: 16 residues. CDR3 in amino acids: CASSFGSSGTYNEQFF. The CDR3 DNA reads TGCGCCAGCAGCTTCGGCTCTAGCGGGACCTACAATGAGCAGTTCTTC.

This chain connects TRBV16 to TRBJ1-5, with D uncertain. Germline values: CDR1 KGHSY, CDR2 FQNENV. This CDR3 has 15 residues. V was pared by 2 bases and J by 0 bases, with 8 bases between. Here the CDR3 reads CASSQREDSNQPQHF. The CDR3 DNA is TGTGCCAGCAGCCAACGGGAGGATAGCAATCAGCCCCAGCATTTT.

CDR3 amino acids: CASSSSPSGELFF. The CDR3 DNA is TGTGCCAGTAGTTCTTCTCCGTCCGGGGAGCTGTTTTTT. The V gene is TRBV19, the J gene TRBJ2-2; D not certain. The CDR3 contains 13 residues. Germline V gives CDR1 LNHDA, CDR2 SQIVND (reference sequence). The V and J ends lost 5 bases and 6 bases respectively, with 10 bases between them.

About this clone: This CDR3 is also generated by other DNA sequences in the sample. CDR3 sequence reads: CAWSRVNTEAFF. The CDR3 region has the DNA TGTGCCTGGAGTCGGGTGAACACTGAAGCTTTCTTT. The rearrangement joins TRBV30 to TRBJ1-1, with D unclear. The CDR3 extends over 12 amino acids. V lost 2 bases to trimming and J lost 0 bases, with 4 bases between them. Germline-derived CDR1 and CDR2 are GTSNPN and SVGIG (reference sequence).